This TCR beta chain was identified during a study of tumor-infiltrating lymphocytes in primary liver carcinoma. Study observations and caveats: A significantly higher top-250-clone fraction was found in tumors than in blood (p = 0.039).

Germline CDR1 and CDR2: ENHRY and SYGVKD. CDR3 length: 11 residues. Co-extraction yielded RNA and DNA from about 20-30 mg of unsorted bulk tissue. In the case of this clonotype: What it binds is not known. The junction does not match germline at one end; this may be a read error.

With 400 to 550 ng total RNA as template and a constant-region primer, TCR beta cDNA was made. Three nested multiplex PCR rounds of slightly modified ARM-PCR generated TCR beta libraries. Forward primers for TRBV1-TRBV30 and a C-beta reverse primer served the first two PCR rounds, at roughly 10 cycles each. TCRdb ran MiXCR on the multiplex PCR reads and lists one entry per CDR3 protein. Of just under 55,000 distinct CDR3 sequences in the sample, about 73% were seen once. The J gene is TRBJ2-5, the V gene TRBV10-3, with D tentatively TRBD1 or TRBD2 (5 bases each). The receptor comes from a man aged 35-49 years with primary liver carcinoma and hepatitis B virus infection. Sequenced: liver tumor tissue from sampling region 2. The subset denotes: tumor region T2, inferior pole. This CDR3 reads CAIREAGTQYF. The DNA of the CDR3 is TGTGCCATCAGGGAGGCAGGGACCCAGTACTTT.